This T cell receptor (beta chain) was observed in a study of cytomegalovirus exposure and HLA in healthy donors. Researchers ran the PCR with 60 Vbeta and 13 Jbeta primers. Data came from immunoSEQ multiplex PCR; TCRdb stores just in-frame clones and leaves some out. Recorded here are around 34,000 clones; the top ten clones represent approximately 2%. In the case of this clone: What it binds is not known.

Whole-study findings and limits: Earlier results showed most TCR beta V segments being productive about 90% or about 30% of the time. Association of a missense DCLRE1C variant with TCR beta V- and J-gene trimming was reported in a later analysis.

Sequencing was carried out using PBMCs. This clonotype originated in a woman aged 40-49 years in good health and CMV-seropositive.

CDR3 DNA: TGTGCCAGTAGTCCTCAACATCATCCCCTCATGAACACTGAAGCTTTCTTT. This translates into CASSPQHHPLMNTEAFF. The chain has TRBV19 and TRBJ1-1; no firm D call. The length of the CDR3 is 17 residues. The V end was cut by 5 bases, the J end by 0 bases, with 19 bases between. Germline CDR1 and CDR2: LNHDA and SQIVND (reference sequence).